The 11 T cell receptor beta chains below were found in one sample sequenced in a study of T cells in Graves' hyperthyroidism and ophthalmopathy. Amplification of TCR beta CDR3 regions was performed using RNA transcripts as template. A first-round RT-PCR of the TCR CDR3 used the HTBI primer set. TCRdb reprocessed the multiplex PCR reads via MiXCR and lists one record per CDR3 protein. Here the sample spans a few hundred thousand distinct CDR3 sequences, roughly 23% being singletons. The sequenced sample consisted of blood. The receptors derive from a woman aged 50 to 60 with Graves' hyperthyroidism.

The chain employs TRBV20-1 and TRBJ2-1; the match to TRBD2 covers 13 bases. The CDR3 is made up of 17 amino acids. Germline CDR1 is DFQATT and CDR2 is SNEGSKA (reference sequence). V gave up 3 bases and J gave up 6 bases; unmatched junction bases: 11. The CDR3: CSASTQGLAGWGNEQFF. CDR3 nucleotides: TGCAGTGCTAGTACCCAGGGACTAGCGGGATGGGGCAATGAGCAGTTCTTC.

This clonotype appeared many times. The chain joins TRBV5-1 to TRBJ2-3; TRBD2 might be the D (5 bases). CDR1 and CDR2 from the germline V gene are SGHRS and YFSETQ. V was pared by 4 bases and J by 2 bases, with 14 bases between. CDR3 size: 15 residues. CDR3 amino acids: CASSILGFSTDTQYF. The DNA for the CDR3 is TGCGCCAGCAGCATACTAGGGTTTTCCACAGATACGCAGTATTTT.

This chain connects TRBV7-9 to TRBJ2-3; 7 positions match TRBD2. There are 14 residues in the CDR3. J was trimmed by 0 bases and V by 8 bases; bases with no gene match: 5. Germline-derived CDR1 and CDR2 are SEHNR and FQNEAQ (reference sequence). CDR3 region: CASQAGTSTDTQYF. The CDR3 nucleotides are TGTGCCAGCCAAGCGGGAACGAGCACAGATACGCAGTATTTT.

This clonotype has at least ten counts. This sequence joins TRBV20-1 and TRBJ2-7, with D perhaps TRBD1 or TRBD2 (6 bases each). Germline V lookup: CDR1 DFQATT, CDR2 SNEGSKA (reference sequence). The V end lost 3 bases, the J end lost 1 base, and 16 bases lay between the germline ends. The CDR3 is 15 residues long. The CDR3 DNA is TGCAGTGCTAGGACGGGGGCAGGGGCTTCCTACGAGCAGTACTTC. Protein product: CSARTGAGASYEQYF.

This clonotype appeared many times. The chain carries TRBV5-1 and TRBJ1-1; 7 bases fit TRBD1. CDR1 SGHRS and CDR2 YFSETQ come from the germline V gene. Trimming removed 0 bases from V and 6 bases from J; junction bases left unmatched: 5. The CDR3 sequence is 14 residues long. This chain's CDR3 is CASSLDPDRSEAFF. CDR3 nucleotides: TGCGCCAGCAGCTTGGATCCGGACAGGTCTGAAGCTTTCTTT.

In its sample, this clonotype was seen many times. The rearrangement joins TRBV12-3 or TRBV12-4 to TRBJ2-2, with D maybe TRBD1 (6 bases). CDR3 size: 15 residues. Trimming stripped 7 bases from V and 8 bases from J, with 20 bases between. Written as DNA, the CDR3 is TGTGCCAGCACCTGGGACACCGGAAAAAGTGGGGAGCTGTTTTTT. Protein sequence: CASTWDTGKSGELFF.

This clonotype came up once. V gene TRBV12-3 or TRBV12-4 combines with J gene TRBJ1-1, with D hard to call. Trimming left V 3 bases short and J 1 base short, with 9 bases between. CDR3 length equals 14 residues. CDR3 residues: CASSFWEANTEAFF. Written as DNA, the CDR3 is TGTGCCAGCAGTTTCTGGGAAGCGAACACTGAAGCTTTCTTT.

This chain uses TRBV20-1 with TRBJ2-3; D might be TRBD2 (6 bases). V lost 5 bases and J 1 base, leaving 13 bases between the germline ends. The V gene's germline CDR1 is DFQATT and CDR2 SNEGSKA (reference sequence). The CDR3 covers 14 residues. The CDR3 reads CSAVPGLRTDTQYF. CDR3 DNA: TGCAGTGCTGTTCCGGGACTGCGCACAGATACGCAGTATTTT.

The DNA for the CDR3 is TGCGCCAGCAGCTTGGTAGGTAGCGGGTTACACTCTGGGGCCAACGTCCTGACTTTC. Its protein is CASSLVGSGLHSGANVLTF. The V gene is TRBV5-1, the J gene TRBJ2-6; 7 bases line up with TRBD2. Losses at the gene ends were 0 bases for V and 0 bases for J; bases not matched to a gene: 9. CDR1 is SGHRS and CDR2 is YFSETQ in the germline V gene. This CDR3 is built from 19 residues.

This chain uses TRBV5-1 with TRBJ2-7; TRBD1 aligns across 11 bases. Germline values: CDR1 SGHRS, CDR2 YFSETQ. With V trimmed by 5 bases and J by 3 bases, 4 bases remained unmatched. The CDR3 spans 14 residues. The CDR3 DNA sequence: TGCGCCAGCAGGGGGACAGGGGGTCTCTACGAGCAGTACTTC. It yields the protein CASRGTGGLYEQYF.

This clonotype has a count of ten or more. V gene TRBV7-3 combines with J gene TRBJ2-3, with TRBD2 matching over 7 bases. Germline loops: CDR1 SGHTA, CDR2 FQGTGA. The CDR3 runs to 14 residues. Trimming at V came to 5 bases and at J to 5 bases, leaving 7 bases not matched to a gene. Here the CDR3 DNA reads TGTGCCAGCAGCCAGCGGGGCCGGGGAGATACGCAGTATTTT. The encoded protein is CASSQRGRGDTQYF.